These T cell receptor beta chains were read from a single sample in a study of Graves' ophthalmopathy and Graves' hyperthyroidism. Each CDR3 protein is one row after TCRdb ran MiXCR on the multiplex PCR reads. The table lists 500,000 to 700,000 distinct CDR3 sequences, roughly 40% of them singletons. Sequencing was carried out using peripheral blood or thyroid tissue (not recorded which). The receptors originated from an adult man with Graves' hyperthyroidism. Each CDR3 is given with its conserved first and last residue. The D gene is left open where the match is weak. Not every row has a clone size; where given, it reads once, few, many or a size class.

CASSIGGPNTEAFF	TGTGCCAGTAGTATTGGGGGGCCGAACACTGAAGCTTTCTTT	TRBV19	14	many	TRBJ1-1	.
CSVEEETGGYTF	TGCAGCGTTGAAGAGGAGACGGGTGGCTACACCTTC	TRBV29-1	12	.	TRBJ1-2	.
CASSPHFSGSYTGELFF	TGTGCCAGCAGCCCACATTTTAGCGGGAGCTACACCGGGGAGCTGTTTTTT	TRBV7-9	17	many	TRBJ2-2	TRBD2
CASRVTGSNSPLHF	TGTGCCAGCAGGGTGACAGGGTCCAATTCACCCCTCCACTTT	TRBV27	14	many	TRBJ1-6	TRBD1
CASGGMCGGNQPQHF	TGTGCCAGCGGCGGGATGTGTGGTGGCAATCAGCCCCAGCATTTT	TRBV2	15	.	TRBJ1-5	.
CASSIGQLPTEAFF	TGTGCCAGTAGTATTGGACAGCTACCCACTGAAGCTTTCTTT	TRBV19	14	few	TRBJ1-1	.
CASSEVRGQFAEAFF	TGTGCCAGCAGTGAAGTCAGGGGTCAGTTCGCTGAAGCTTTCTTT	TRBV2	15	many	TRBJ1-1	.
CASSFGTSGRNEQFF	TGTGCCAGCAGCTTTGGGACTAGCGGGAGGAATGAGCAGTTCTTT	TRBV5-4	15	.	TRBJ1-1	.
CSASGGFGNEQFF	TGCAGCGCCTCTGGGGGGTTCGGCAATGAGCAGTTCTTC	TRBV29-1	13	.	TRBJ2-1	.
CASSRTGSSPLHF	TGTGCCAGCAGCCGGACAGGGTCCTCACCCCTCCACTTT	TRBV3-1	13	many	TRBJ1-6	TRBD1
CAISETAGTGSPYEQYF	TGTGCCATCAGTGAGACGGCCGGGACAGGGAGTCCCTACGAGCAGTACTTC	TRBV10-3	17	many	TRBJ2-7	TRBD1
CASSWRTDTQYF	TGTGCCAGCAGTTGGCGCACAGATACGCAGTATTTT	TRBV6-5	12	few	TRBJ2-3	.
CSAMTGFYTF	TGCAGTGCTATGACAGGGTTCTACACCTTC	TRBV20-1	10	.	TRBJ1-2	TRBD1
CSVGGIGRGSYEQYF	TGCAGCGTTGGTGGTATAGGACGGGGATCCTACGAGCAGTACTTC	TRBV29-1	15	many	TRBJ2-7	.
CASSHRDFVEETQYF	TGTGCCAGCAGCCACCGGGATTTCGTCGAAGAGACCCAGTACTTC	TRBV7-2	15	once	TRBJ2-5	.